This T cell receptor (beta chain) was profiled in a study of blood T cell repertoires in COVID-19. Study-level background: Sources were T cells, B-cell-depleted T cells, or PBMCs; the material itself was cDNA or gDNA.

TCRdb keeps only in-frame clones here, not all; method: immunoSEQ multiplex PCR. This sample has approximately 210,000 clones, with roughly 78% found just once. Specimen: peripheral blood. The sequence was collected from a woman aged 40 to 50 with acute or convalescent COVID-19.

Written as DNA, the CDR3 is TGTGCCATCAGTTTCGGGGGGGGACTAATGGATACGCAGTATTTT. This gives the protein CAISFGGGLMDTQYF. The gene calls are TRBV10-3 and TRBJ2-3, with 8 bases identical to TRBD2. The germline V gene has CDR1 ENHRY and CDR2 SYGVKD. This CDR3 comprises 15 residues. V shed 5 bases and J 6 bases; nucleotides not matched to a gene: 10.